This T cell receptor beta chain was obtained from a study of shared clonotypes between healthy human individuals. Between the trimmed V and J ends, which lost 0 bases and 5 bases, there was a span of 14 bases. This CDR3 has 16 amino acids. The V gene's germline CDR1 is SGDLS and CDR2 YYNGEE. Deep-level assay runs were performed. Every subset's genomic DNA went evenly onto several immunoSEQ plates. Clones were read by immunoSEQ multiplex PCR, and TCRdb kept only the in-frame ones, dropping some. The sample consists of roughly 1,000,000 clones, more than 75% of them appearing once. Every one of the donors was a Caucasian adult that lived in Nashville, Tennessee.

The rearrangement links TRBV9 to TRBJ2-2; TRBD1 might be the D (5 bases). The sequenced material came from memory CD4+ T cells from PBMCs. Subset in this sample: CD45RA-negative fraction. The clonotype was recovered from a man aged 18 to 35 in good health. Some clones in this sample may be carry-over from other donors' samples. This chain's CDR3 is CASSVDPQGWTGELFF. In DNA, the CDR3 is TGTGCCAGCAGCGTAGACCCCCAGGGATGGACCGGGGAGCTGTTTTTT.